This record concerns one T cell receptor beta chain sequence. This record belongs to a study of blood T cell repertoires in COVID-19. The protocol was immunoSEQ multiplex PCR, while the TCRdb copy is restricted to in-frame clones and leaves out a portion. Among 150,000 to 200,000 clones listed, 86% were seen once. The J segment lost 9 bases and the V segment lost 4 bases, leaving 9 bases of the junction unmatched. CDR1 and CDR2 (germline): SGHKS, YYEKEE (reference sequence). The CDR3 sequence is 13 residues long. The sequence was collected from a man aged 65 to 79 with acute or convalescent COVID-19. V and J are TRBV5-5 and TRBJ2-7, with TRBD1 matching over 8 bases. The material sequenced was peripheral blood. CDR3 in amino acids: CASSHRGITGQYF. The CDR3 DNA is TGTGCCAGCAGCCACAGGGGGATCACTGGGCAGTACTTC.